This TCR beta chain was profiled in a study of breast tumors, draining lymph nodes, adjacent tissues (dated by TCRdb to 2015 to 2016). Turning to the overall study: TCR beta repertoires were compared across tumor, adjacent nontumor tissue and axillary lymph nodes obtained from breast cancer patients. The study aimed to assess the relationships and possible T-cell exchange between tumor, surrounding tissue and draining lymph node repertoires in human breast cancer. Study-wide findings and limitations: A scenario in which most tumor T cells derive from the lymph node and then expand within tumor tissue was judged to be consistent with the data. Tumor and nontumor tissue repertoires were significantly more similar in luminal-like than in basal-like breast cancer. Tumors showed preferential V and J gene usage, and their T-cell repertoire diversity fell below that of lymph nodes yet above that of nontumor tissue. The study presented the conclusion that tumor T cells originate in lymph nodes as consistent with a hypothesis, not as something directly demonstrated.

The axillary draining lymph nodes of breast cancer patients were the source of the lymph node samples. TCRdb shows the sequencer as Illumina HiSeq 2000. Multiplex PCR amplification was used to generate the TCR beta chain libraries. High-throughput sequencing was used to analyze the amplified TCR beta chain products. TCRdb's own reprocessing of the public reads used fastp at Q25 and MiXCR and kept productive beta chains. When rows share a CDR3 protein, they turn into one entry using the most common DNA and genes. For this sample there are 200,000 to 250,000 distinct CDR3 sequences; less than 40% appear just once. The ten largest clones add up to roughly 1.3% of the sample. V is pared back by 5 bases and J by 2 bases, with 10 bases lying between the germline termini. CDR1 and CDR2 are drawn from the germline V gene: MNHEY, SVGEGT. Taken from cysteine to phenylalanine, the CDR3 has 13 residues. Only the CDR3 portion is preserved as DNA: 39 bases, with reading frame beginning at the first base.

This clonotype was counted ten times or more. Its antigen remains unidentified. No much larger clone is present one base from it, and per-base qualities are unavailable. The chain employs TRBV6-2 or TRBV6-3 and TRBJ2-7; too little of a D gene remains to name it. The sequencing sample was made of axillary lymph node tissue. The TCR was taken from a female donor with breast cancer. Some clones in this sample may be carry-over from other donors' samples. The CDR3 protein sequence reads: CASSDDGTYEQYF. The nucleotide sequence is TGTGCCAGCAGTGATGACGGTACCTACGAGCAGTACTTC.